These T cell receptor beta chains were read from a single sample in a study of blood T cells in healthy people across ages. MiXCR, applied by TCRdb to the 5' RACE reads, yields one record per CDR3 protein. The sample contains 1.5 million to 2 million distinct CDR3 sequences, 35% to 50% of which appear only once. The sample was blood. Receptors originate from a human donor in good health. CDR3s include the opening cysteine and the closing phenylalanine or tryptophan. The order of the fields is D gene, CDR3 length, V gene, clone size, J gene, CDR3 DNA, CDR3 protein. The D gene is left open where the match is weak. Rows give clone size only sometimes, using once, few, many, or a class for an expanded clone.

D: .; length: 15; V: TRBV9; size: .; J: TRBJ2-1; DNA: TGTGCCAGCAGCGGCGGGACTTTCGGGACGAATGAGCAGTTCTTC; CDR3: CASSGGTFGTNEQFF
D: TRBD2; length: 15; V: TRBV28; size: .; J: TRBJ2-2; DNA: TGTGCCAGCAGTGCCCCTAGCGGGCTCACCGGGGAGCTGTTTTTT; CDR3: CASSAPSGLTGELFF
D: TRBD1; length: 16; V: TRBV6-5; size: few; J: TRBJ1-2; DNA: TGTGCCAGCAGTAATGCCGGGACAGCAACTTACTATGGCTACACCTTC; CDR3: CASSNAGTATYYGYTF
D: .; length: 12; V: TRBV20-1; size: .; J: TRBJ2-3; DNA: TGCAGTGCTTGGCTCATGGCAGATACGCCGTATTTT; CDR3: CSAWLMADTPYF
D: .; length: 13; V: TRBV5-1; size: few; J: TRBJ2-1; DNA: TGCGCCAGCAGTTTAGATTTCTCGGATGAGCAGTTCTTC; CDR3: CASSLDFSDEQFF
D: .; length: 18; V: TRBV4-1; size: .; J: TRBJ2-5; DNA: TGCGCCAGCAGCCAAGTACGGTCAGCAGCACGAAGTCAAGAGACCCAGTACTTC; CDR3: CASSQVRSAARSQETQYF
D: .; length: 17; V: TRBV7-2; size: many; J: TRBJ2-1; DNA: TGTGCCAGCAGCTTAGATTCCCCCTCCGTCCTCCTTTATGAGCAGTTCTTC; CDR3: CASSLDSPSVLLYEQFF
D: .; length: 14; V: TRBV20-1; size: .; J: TRBJ1-2; DNA: TGCAGTGCTCAACTATCGCGGGGACTATACGGCTACACCTTC; CDR3: CSAQLSRGLYGYTF
D: .; length: 13; V: TRBV25-1; size: few; J: TRBJ1-1; DNA: TGTGCCAGCAGTAACTTGGACGGGATAGAAGCTTTCTTT; CDR3: CASSNLDGIEAFF
D: TRBD2; length: 15; V: TRBV5-1; size: .; J: TRBJ2-3; DNA: TGCGCCAGCAGGCCTAGCGGGGACCGCACAGATACGCAGTATTTT; CDR3: CASRPSGDRTDTQYF
D: .; length: 13; V: TRBV2; size: few; J: TRBJ1-6; DNA: TGTGCCAGCAGTGGGCAGAGTAATTCACCCCTCCACTTT; CDR3: CASSGQSNSPLHF
D: .; length: 17; V: TRBV14; size: .; J: TRBJ2-2; DNA: TGTGCCAGCAGCCAAGGTATTAGGCAGTCGAACACCGGGGAGCTGTTTTTT; CDR3: CASSQGIRQSNTGELFF
D: .; length: 14; V: TRBV2; size: few; J: TRBJ1-5; DNA: TGTGCCAGCAGTGCGACCTTAGCAGGACAGCCCCAGCATTTT; CDR3: CASSATLAGQPQHF
D: TRBD1; length: 15; V: TRBV9; size: many; J: TRBJ2-1; DNA: TGTGCCAGCAGCGTTCAGGGGGCCTCCTACAATGAGCAGTTCTTC; CDR3: CASSVQGASYNEQFF
D: TRBD2; length: 17; V: TRBV7-6; size: few; J: TRBJ2-1; DNA: TGTGCCAGCAGCCTAGGTCTCTCGGGGGGACGCTACAATGAGCAGTTCTTC; CDR3: CASSLGLSGGRYNEQFF
D: .; length: 13; V: TRBV20-1; size: few; J: TRBJ2-7; DNA: TGCAGTGCTAGAGAGGTTGGAACTTACGAGCAGTACTTC; CDR3: CSAREVGTYEQYF
D: .; length: 11; V: TRBV3-1; size: .; J: TRBJ2-5; DNA: TGTGCCAGCAGCCAAAGTTGGGAGCAGTACTTC; CDR3: CASSQSWEQYF
D: .; length: 16; V: TRBV20-1; size: .; J: TRBJ1-2; DNA: TGCAGTGCTAGAGGGGGTGTGGGGGATGTCGGCTATGGCTACACCTTC; CDR3: CSARGGVGDVGYGYTF
D: .; length: 14; V: TRBV7-2; size: few; J: TRBJ1-2; DNA: TGTGCCAGCAGCTTAGGGAGGCAGGCTTATGGCTACACCTTC; CDR3: CASSLGRQAYGYTF
D: .; length: 14; V: TRBV4-1; size: many; J: TRBJ2-1; DNA: TGCGCCAGCAGCTTTAGGGACGTATACAATGAGCAGTTCTTC; CDR3: CASSFRDVYNEQFF
D: .; length: 13; V: TRBV6-1; size: .; J: TRBJ1-1; DNA: TGTGCCAGCAGTCAGGCCGAGAACACTGAAGCTTTCTTT; CDR3: CASSQAENTEAFF
D: TRBD2; length: 17; V: TRBV7-2; size: few; J: TRBJ2-1; DNA: TGTGCCAGCAGCTTCCCTAGCGGGGGTAGCTCCTACAATGAGCAGTTCTTC; CDR3: CASSFPSGGSSYNEQFF
D: .; length: 14; V: TRBV9; size: .; J: TRBJ2-1; DNA: TGTGCCAGCAGCGTGGAAGGGGCTGGTAATGAGCAGTTCTTC; CDR3: CASSVEGAGNEQFF
D: .; length: 11; V: TRBV20-1; size: few; J: TRBJ2-3; DNA: TGCAGTGCTCATCAGGGAGATACGCAGTATTTT; CDR3: CSAHQGDTQYF
D: .; length: 12; V: TRBV20-1; size: many; J: TRBJ1-5; DNA: TGCAGTGCTGGGGGAGGGGATCAGCCCCAGCATTTT; CDR3: CSAGGGDQPQHF
D: TRBD1; length: 13; V: TRBV6-4; size: many; J: TRBJ1-2; DNA: TGTGCCAGCAGCCCAGAGAGGGGGCAAGGCTACACCTTC; CDR3: CASSPERGQGYTF
D: TRBD2; length: 18; V: TRBV18; size: .; J: TRBJ2-5; DNA: TGTGCCAGCTCACCAAACCCCTGGGTAGCGGGGGCCGGAGGGACCCAGTACTTC; CDR3: CASSPNPWVAGAGGTQYF
D: .; length: 13; V: TRBV13; size: few; J: TRBJ2-1; DNA: TGTGCCAGCAGCTTAGAAACAGACAATGAGCAGTTCTTC; CDR3: CASSLETDNEQFF
D: .; length: 14; V: TRBV7-2; size: .; J: TRBJ2-1; DNA: TGTGCCAGCAGCTTAGTTTCCCCTCCAGTTGAGCAGTTCTTC; CDR3: CASSLVSPPVEQFF
D: TRBD2; length: 14; V: TRBV2; size: .; J: TRBJ2-3; DNA: TGTGCCAGCATCCCGGGACTACGGTCCGATACGCAGTATTTT; CDR3: CASIPGLRSDTQYF
D: .; length: 13; V: TRBV5-1; size: .; J: TRBJ2-5; DNA: TGCGCCAGCAGCTTGTTCACGGAGGAGACCCAGTACTTC; CDR3: CASSLFTEETQYF
D: .; length: 14; V: TRBV2; size: .; J: TRBJ2-7; DNA: TGTGCCAGCAGTGATGGCAGGGGCCTCTACGAGCAGTACTTC; CDR3: CASSDGRGLYEQYF
D: TRBD1; length: 14; V: TRBV5-5; size: many; J: TRBJ1-2; DNA: TGTGCCAGCAGCTTGACAGGGGGATTTGATGGCTACACCTTC; CDR3: CASSLTGGFDGYTF
D: TRBD1; length: 15; V: TRBV20-1; size: few; J: TRBJ1-2; DNA: TGCAGTGCTAGATCGGGGACAGGGGGAAACTATGGCTACACCTTC; CDR3: CSARSGTGGNYGYTF